The source of this TCR beta chain is a study of blood T cells in healthy people across ages (dated by TCRdb to between 2015 and 2016). Study-wide context: In model experiments, template switching captured roughly one uniquely barcoded TCR beta cDNA molecule for every two T cells. To avoid experimental bias, donors of different ages were distributed randomly across sequencing lanes. Four age groups were formed from the donors: young (average roughly 16 years), middle-aged (approximately 42), aged (under 70) and long-lived (around 82). The study measured age-related changes in TCR beta repertoire diversity using deep sequencing normalized with unique cDNA molecular identifiers. For two donors (one aged 18 to 29 and one aged 80 or older), the study analyzed two additional independent replicas of 1 million unique cDNA reads from the same blood draw.

The research as a whole found: The CMV infection status of donors was not known, potentially confounding age-related changes in expanded clonotypes. Compared with the aged group, the long-lived group had more naive CD4+ T cells, fewer expanded clones and increased TCR diversity, a pattern suggesting age selection. Since profiling was done on bulk unsorted PBMCs, naive and antigen-experienced compartments could not be conclusively compared. As age increased, observed TCR beta diversity per million T cells dropped in a roughly linear way, and a significant reduction was already evident by age about 40. There was a strong correlation between observed TCR beta diversity and the percentage of naive T cells measured by flow cytometry. Estimates of total diversity based on one million sequenced T cells were regarded as lower bounds and as underestimates.

Donors were 39 systemically healthy Caucasian individuals from Russia aged roughly 6 to 90 years. Each donor gave approximately 9.3 milliliters of peripheral blood, collected into EDTA-treated Vacutainer tubes. Ficoll-Paque density-gradient centrifugation was used to isolate PBMCs, with at least 6.5 million per sample. Trizol reagent was used to extract total RNA from the PBMCs, yielding at least 5.5 micrograms per sample. The percentages of naive CD45RAhigh/CD27high T cells were determined by flow cytometry on a PBMC aliquot from every donor. In regard to this clonotype: What this receptor recognizes is not known. No base-level quality is on record; no much larger clone is a single base apart.

The germline V gene encodes CDR1 KGHSH and CDR2 LQKENI. The CDR3 goes from the cysteine to the phenylalanine over 15 residues. Just CDR3 DNA is preserved here, 45 bases in frame from base 1. At the junction V is shortened by 3 bases and J by 7 bases, with 15 bases in between. The library relied on 5' RACE. Instrument used: Illumina HiSeq 2500. The second PCR ran for about 6 to 12 cycles and used a J-beta primer mix along with a sample-barcoded 5' primer. A unique molecular identifier was introduced onto each TCR beta cDNA molecule by a template-switch 5' adaptor carrying 12 random nucleotides. Each sample yielded at least 2.5 million CDR3-containing paired-end reads. The Mint cDNA synthesis kit, primed by a TRBC-specific oligonucleotide, was used to synthesize first-strand cDNA from all RNA. Following uracil-DNA glycosylase treatment, a first 18-cycle PCR with universal primers M1SS and BC2_uni_R was performed on all cDNA. As for how the authors treated the data: Normalization of each sample was performed by random selection of 1 million high-quality reads, each carrying a distinct molecular identifier. Instead of being binned into consensus sequences, reads with shared molecular identifiers were discarded. MiTCR, run with a Q25 quality threshold and the strictest error-elimination algorithm, handled CDR3 identification, clonotype clustering and error correction. A nonparametric unseen species model with Euler transformation was used to estimate a lower bound on total TCR beta diversity. Through fastp at Q25 and MiXCR, TCRdb rebuilt clones from the public reads, retaining in-frame beta chains. Identical CDR3 proteins give one entry, which carries the most common genes and DNA. The V and J calls and clone size are TCRdb's, not the authors'. In all, the sample holds about 1.6 million distinct CDR3 sequences, and roughly 30% of those were seen once. The ten largest make up about 10% of the sample.

This clonotype was sampled from a woman in her twenties or thirties in good health. The chain was built from TRBV18 and TRBJ1-4, with the D gene too uncertain to name. The sequenced sample was blood. The nucleotide sequence is given as TGTGCCAGCTCACCGACGCTGGAGGGAGGTGAAAAACTGTTTTTT. This sequence encodes CASSPTLEGGEKLFF.